The 26 T cell receptor beta chains given below trace back to one sample, sequenced in a study of cytomegalovirus exposure and HLA in healthy donors. Primers: 60 Vbeta forward and 13 Jbeta reverse. This table comes from immunoSEQ multiplex PCR, and its TCRdb copy is limited to in-frame clones, with some not included. The sample lists tens of thousands of clones, about three quarters seen once, with about a tenth in the top ten. The sequencing input was PBMCs. The receptor source for this set is a man aged 25-45 years in good health and CMV-seropositive.

A word on this clone: Within the sample, other DNA sequences also encode this same CDR3. CDR3 in amino acids: CSVPGRGASGAYEQYF. DNA of the CDR3: TGCAGCGTTCCTGGAAGGGGGGCTAGCGGGGCCTACGAGCAGTACTTC. The V call is TRBV29-1, the J call TRBJ2-7, with TRBD2 identical over 9 bases. V gave up 5 bases and J gave up 2 bases; unmatched junction bases: 13. The CDR3 sequence is 16 residues long. CDR1 SQVTM and CDR2 ANQGSEA come from the germline V gene.

This clone has a handful of counts. This chain uses TRBV28 with TRBJ2-6, with TRBD2 matching over 10 bases. V lost 5 bases, J lost 4 bases, and 8 bases stayed unmatched. The CDR3 covers 17 residues. Per germline, CDR1 MDHEN and CDR2 SYDVKM. The CDR3 DNA reads TGTGCCAGCAGTCCTGGGACTAGCGTCTCCGGGGCCAACGTCCTGACTTTC. Amino acids: CASSPGTSVSGANVLTF.

The chain joins TRBV27 to TRBJ1-5; no definite D call. Trimming removed 3 bases from V and 0 bases from J, with 9 bases in between. Germline V gives CDR1 MNHEY, CDR2 SMNVEV (reference sequence). The CDR3 has 15 amino acids. This chain's CDR3 is CASSLRINSNQPQHF. The CDR3 DNA reads TGTGCCAGCAGTTTGCGGATTAATAGCAATCAGCCCCAGCATTTT.

This rearrangement joins TRBV19 to TRBJ2-7; perhaps TRBD1 as D (5 bases). Germline CDR1 LNHDA, CDR2 SQIVND (reference sequence). Trimming took off 9 bases at V and 3 bases at J, with 21 bases between the two ends. This CDR3 has 15 residues. The CDR3 nucleotides read TGTGCCAGCATGGGTGCGGACACCTCGGGCTACGAGCAGTACTTC. Translating it yields CASMGADTSGYEQYF.

The V and J genes are TRBV15 and TRBJ1-5; TRBD1 is a possible D gene (5 bases). Germline V lookup: CDR1 LNHNV, CDR2 YYDKDF (reference sequence). This CDR3 is built from 15 residues. Deletions cut 4 bases from V and 6 bases from J, with 16 bases between. CDR3 sequence reads: CATSKDTAGAQPQHF. CDR3 in DNA: TGTGCCACCAGCAAAGACACGGCTGGGGCTCAGCCCCAGCATTTT.

This clone was observed a handful of times. The chain is built from TRBV10-3 and TRBJ2-3; no clear D. The V and J ends lost 10 bases and 6 bases respectively, with 20 bases between them. There are 14 residues in the CDR3. The germline gives CDR1 ENHRY, CDR2 SYGVKD. The CDR3 DNA reads as TGTGCCACCTGGCCGCAGGAAGGAACCGATACGCAGTATTTT. Amino acids: CATWPQEGTDTQYF.

The chain recombines TRBV27 with TRBJ2-2, with D uncertain. The CDR3 has 14 amino acids. Germline assignment: CDR1 MNHEY and CDR2 SMNVEV (reference sequence). The V gene lost 4 bases and the J gene lost 6 bases, with 12 bases spanning the gap. The CDR3 nucleotides are TGTGCCAGCAGTTCTTTAGCCGTATCCGGGGAGCTGTTTTTT. This translates into CASSSLAVSGELFF.

V gene TRBV9 combines with J gene TRBJ1-1; D ambiguous. The ends were cut back, 4 bases at V and 1 base at J, with 14 bases in the middle. The CDR3 sequence is 15 residues long. The germline V gene has CDR1 SGDLS and CDR2 YYNGEE. Here the CDR3 reads CASSPLDTWNTEAFF. The CDR3, as DNA: TGTGCCAGCAGCCCATTAGACACATGGAACACTGAAGCTTTCTTT.

This clone is a singleton in its sample. V usage is TRBV7-9 and J usage is TRBJ1-5, with 7 bases fitting TRBD1. The CDR3 has 14 residues. With V trimmed by 2 bases and J by 6 bases, 4 bases remained unmatched. The germline V gene has CDR1 SEHNR and CDR2 FQNEAQ (reference sequence). CDR3 sequence: CASSLQGGGQPQHF. CDR3 DNA: TGTGCCAGCAGCTTACAAGGGGGCGGTCAGCCCCAGCATTTT.

This clone has only a few counts. The V gene is TRBV7-9, the J gene TRBJ2-7, with D perhaps TRBD1 (6 bases). The CDR3 runs 15 residues. Germline V gene sequence: CDR1 SEHNR, CDR2 FQNEAQ (reference sequence). V lost 4 bases to trimming and J lost 4 bases, with 17 bases between them. CDR3: CASSSVGQSKYEQYF. CDR3 nucleotide sequence: TGTGCCAGCAGCTCGGTCGGACAGTCTAAATACGAGCAGTACTTC.

The chain couples TRBV6-5 to TRBJ2-5, with D perhaps matching TRBD1 (6 bases). The DNA matches TRBJ2-7 better at its end, which makes the J call doubtful. This CDR3 spans 15 amino acids. Germline-derived CDR1 and CDR2 are MNHEY and SVGAGI. Here the CDR3 DNA reads TGTGCCAGCAGTTACTCGACACAGGGCGTTCTCGAGCAGTACTTC. Translated: CASSYSTQGVLEQYF.

The chain is built from TRBV5-4 and TRBJ1-1, with D perhaps TRBD1 (6 bases). Trimming removed 4 bases from V and 2 bases from J, with 9 bases in between. The CDR3 runs to 13 residues. The germline gives CDR1 SGHNT, CDR2 YYREEE (reference sequence). CDR3 DNA: TGTGCCAGCAGCGTGGACAGAAACACTGAAGCTTTCTTT. Translating it yields CASSVDRNTEAFF.

The rearrangement joins TRBV4-3 to TRBJ2-5; 7 positions agree with TRBD1. Germline V gene lookup returns CDR1 LGHNA and CDR2 YSLEER. The CDR3 covers 16 residues. Trimming cost V 0 bases and J 5 bases; bases outside gene matches: 9. CDR3 loop: CASSQEWQQGLETQYF. CDR3 DNA sequence: TGCGCCAGCAGCCAAGAATGGCAACAGGGGTTGGAGACCCAGTACTTC.

The gene calls are TRBV2 and TRBJ2-1; a possible D gene is TRBD1 (7 bases). V lost 3 bases and J 7 bases, leaving 10 bases between the germline ends. The CDR3 spans 13 residues. Germline V lookup: CDR1 SNHLY, CDR2 FYNNEI. CDR3 nucleotides: TGTGCCAGCAGTGAGTCAGGGGGGAATGAGCAGTTCTTC. Its protein product is CASSESGGNEQFF.

The rearrangement uses TRBV4-2 and TRBJ2-2; 10 nucleotides match TRBD1. The CDR3 covers 15 residues. J was trimmed by 5 bases and V by 2 bases; bases with no gene match: 2. The germline V gene encodes CDR1 LGHNA and CDR2 YNFKEQ. The CDR3 bases are TGTGCCAGCAGCCAACCGGGACAGGGGACCGGGGAGCTGTTTTTT. It yields the protein CASSQPGQGTGELFF.

The rearrangement joins TRBV7-2 to TRBJ2-3; TRBD2 matches 13 bases. Germline V gives CDR1 SGHTA, CDR2 FQGNSA. The length of the CDR3 is 16 residues. Germline trimming cut 0 bases from V and 8 bases from J; bases unmatched to any gene: 5. CDR3 DNA: TGTGCCAGCAGCTTAGCAGGACTAGCGGGAGATACTACGCAGTATTTT. This translates into CASSLAGLAGDTTQYF.

This chain links TRBV19 with TRBJ1-5; 11 bases match TRBD1. In germline, CDR1 is LNHDA, CDR2 SQIVND (reference sequence). The V segment lost 7 bases and the J segment 3 bases; nucleotides outside the gene matches: 14. This CDR3 comprises 18 residues. The CDR3 nucleotides read TGTGCCAGTAACAACGGACAGGGGGCTGTTGATATCAATCAGCCCCAGCATTTT. Translated, it gives CASNNGQGAVDINQPQHF.

The rearrangement links TRBV30 to TRBJ2-7; 10 bases fit TRBD2. Germline CDR1 and CDR2: GTSNPN and SVGIG (reference sequence). With V trimmed by 3 bases and J by 9 bases, 11 bases remained unmatched. This CDR3 contains 14 residues. In DNA form, the CDR3 reads TGTGCCTGGAGACCCAGCGGGGGGGTCCCCTGGCAGTACTTC. This translates into CAWRPSGGVPWQYF.

This clone was seen more than once but under ten times. The rearrangement links TRBV5-1 to TRBJ1-5; the match to TRBD1 covers 9 bases. With 3 bases clipped from V and 5 bases from J, the junction kept 9 bases outside the gene matches. CDR1 is SGHRS and CDR2 is YFSETQ in the germline V gene. CDR3 size: 16 residues. CDR3 in amino acids: CASSSGQGRGDQPQHF. The CDR3 region has the DNA TGCGCCAGCAGCTCGGGACAGGGCCGAGGGGATCAGCCCCAGCATTTT. The whole variable domain, remainder taken from reference TRBV5-1 and TRBJ1-5, is KAGVTQTPRYLIKTRGQQVTLSCSPISGHRSVSWYQQTPGQGLQFLFEYFSETQRNKGNFPGRFSGRQFSNSRSEMNVSTLELGDSALYLCASSSGQGRGDQPQHFGDGTRLSIL.

This chain connects TRBV11-3 to TRBJ2-7; 7 bases are shared with TRBD1. The CDR3 has 15 amino acids. The germline V gene encodes CDR1 SGHNT and CDR2 YENEEA. With V trimmed by 1 base and J by 2 bases, 5 bases remained unmatched. CDR3 amino acids: CASSLGNRGPYEQYF. The CDR3, as DNA: TGTGCCAGCAGCTTAGGTAACAGGGGACCCTACGAGCAGTACTTC.

The chain couples TRBV7-6 to TRBJ2-1; D is perhaps TRBD2 (6 bases). CDR3 length: 16 amino acids. The V gene's germline CDR1 is SGHVS and CDR2 FNYEAQ. V dropped 1 base and J dropped 4 bases, with 14 bases sitting between them. This CDR3 reads CASSLEATRGYNEQFF. CDR3 bases: TGTGCCAGCAGCTTAGAAGCGACTAGGGGTTACAATGAGCAGTTCTTC.

The chain has TRBV13 and TRBJ1-4; TRBD1 matches at 8 bases. The germline CDR1 and CDR2 sequences are PRHDT and FYEKMQ (reference sequence). Germline trimming cut 6 bases from V and 5 bases from J; bases unmatched to any gene: 5. There are 14 residues in the CDR3. CDR3 DNA sequence: TGTGCCAGCAGTCCCAGGGGGCAAAATGAAAAACTGTTTTTT. It codes for CASSPRGQNEKLFF.

This clone showed up just a few times. The V and J genes are TRBV6-6 and TRBJ1-2, with 7 bases fitting TRBD1. The germline V gene encodes CDR1 MNHNY and CDR2 SVGAGI (reference sequence). J was trimmed by 8 bases and V by 0 bases; bases with no gene match: 9. The CDR3 runs to 15 residues. Here the CDR3 reads CASSYSSGQSSGYTF. CDR3 coding DNA: TGTGCCAGCAGTTACTCCTCGGGACAGAGCTCCGGCTACACCTTC.

V and J are TRBV11-1 and TRBJ1-1; D gene unclear. This CDR3 contains 13 residues. Germline V lookup: CDR1 SGHAT, CDR2 FQDESV (reference sequence). The germline V and J ends were trimmed by 3 bases and 0 bases, with 5 bases remaining between them. The DNA for the CDR3 is TGTGCCAGCAGCTTGGCCATGAACACTGAAGCTTTCTTT. As protein: CASSLAMNTEAFF.

This clone was seen just once. The chain carries TRBV21-1 and TRBJ2-2; the table names TRBD1, a call not compared with the DNA. TRBV21-1 is an annotated pseudogene. This CDR3 is 17 amino acids long. The DNA for the CDR3 is TGTGCCAGCAGCAACTGCGTTACAGGTGGATATCACGGGGAGCTGTTTTTT. Translated: CASSNCVTGGYHGELFF.

The chain is built from TRBV28 and TRBJ2-6, with D possibly TRBD1 on 6 matching bases. The length of the CDR3 is 22 residues. The V and J ends lost 4 bases and 0 bases respectively, with 28 bases between them. Germline CDR1 MDHEN, CDR2 SYDVKM. CDR3 loop: CASSSPWQGSAREDSGANVLTF. CDR3 DNA: TGTGCCAGCAGTTCGCCTTGGCAGGGGTCGGCCCGCGAAGACTCTGGGGCCAACGTCCTGACTTTC.